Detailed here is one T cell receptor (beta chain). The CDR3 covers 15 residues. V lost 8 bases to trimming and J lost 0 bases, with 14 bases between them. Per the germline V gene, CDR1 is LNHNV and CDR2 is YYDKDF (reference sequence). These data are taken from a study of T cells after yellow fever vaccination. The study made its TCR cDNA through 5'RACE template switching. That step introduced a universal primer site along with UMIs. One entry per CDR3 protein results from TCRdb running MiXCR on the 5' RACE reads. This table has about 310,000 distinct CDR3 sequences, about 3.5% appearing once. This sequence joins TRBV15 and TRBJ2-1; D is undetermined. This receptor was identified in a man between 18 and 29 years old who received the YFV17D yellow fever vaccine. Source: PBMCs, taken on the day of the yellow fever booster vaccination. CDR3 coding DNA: TGTGCCACCCAGGACGGTACGAGCTCCTACAATGAGCAGTTCTTC. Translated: CATQDGTSSYNEQFF.